This T cell receptor (beta chain) emerged from a study of regulatory T cells in long-lasting Graves disease. iRepertoire HTBI primers and Arm-PCR of CDR3 regions built TCR beta libraries. Using its own MiXCR run on the multiplex PCR reads, TCRdb lists one record per CDR3 protein. The sample has roughly 610,000 distinct CDR3 sequences, roughly 15% seen once. Unmatched junction bases numbered 4, after V lost 2 bases and J lost 3 bases. Germline values: CDR1 SGHTA, CDR2 FQGNSA. This CDR3 comprises 16 residues. Time point indicated: newly diagnosed GD, antithyroid drugs for less than 3 months. Researchers made the TCR library from RNA that was extracted from PBMCs. This clonotype occurred many times. The same sample was also studied in work on T cells in Graves' hyperthyroidism and ophthalmopathy. That work contributes: Patients having uncontrolled infection, another autoimmune disease, pregnancy or lactation were not included.

This rearrangement joins TRBV7-2 to TRBJ2-1, with TRBD1 identical over 10 bases. The sample in question was peripheral blood mononuclear cells (PBMCs), obtained at new diagnosis, from a patient treated with antithyroid drugs. This receptor was obtained from a woman aged 25 to 45 with Graves disease. The CDR3 sequence is CASSLFGQGVYNEQFF. The CDR3 region has the DNA TGTGCCAGCAGCTTATTTGGACAGGGGGTCTACAATGAGCAGTTCTTC.